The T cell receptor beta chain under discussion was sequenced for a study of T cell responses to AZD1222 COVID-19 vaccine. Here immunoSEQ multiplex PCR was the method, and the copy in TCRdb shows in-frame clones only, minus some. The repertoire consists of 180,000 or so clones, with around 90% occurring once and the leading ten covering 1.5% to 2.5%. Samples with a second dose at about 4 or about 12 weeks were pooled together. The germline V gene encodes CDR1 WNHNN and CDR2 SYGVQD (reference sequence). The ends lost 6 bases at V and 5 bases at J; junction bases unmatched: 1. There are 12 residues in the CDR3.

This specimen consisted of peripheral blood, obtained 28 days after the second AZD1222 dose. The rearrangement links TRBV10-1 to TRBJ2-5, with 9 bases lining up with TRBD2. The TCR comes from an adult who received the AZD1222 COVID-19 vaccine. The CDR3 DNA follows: TGCGCCAGCAGCCTAGCGGGGGAGACCCAGTACTTC. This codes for CASSLAGETQYF.